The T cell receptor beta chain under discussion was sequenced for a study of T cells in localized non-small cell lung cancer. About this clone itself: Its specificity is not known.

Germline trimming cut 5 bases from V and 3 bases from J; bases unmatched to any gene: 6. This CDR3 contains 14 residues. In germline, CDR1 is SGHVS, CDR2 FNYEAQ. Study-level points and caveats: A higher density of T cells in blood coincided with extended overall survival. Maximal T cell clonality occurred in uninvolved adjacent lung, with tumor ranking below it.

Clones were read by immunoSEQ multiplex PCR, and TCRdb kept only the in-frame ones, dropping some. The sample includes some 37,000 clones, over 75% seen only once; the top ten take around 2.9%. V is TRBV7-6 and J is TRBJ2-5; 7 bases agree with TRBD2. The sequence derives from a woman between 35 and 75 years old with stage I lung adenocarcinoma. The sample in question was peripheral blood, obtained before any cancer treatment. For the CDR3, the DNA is TGTGCCAGCAGCCCGACCGGGACTAAAGAGACCCAGTACTTC. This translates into CASSPTGTKETQYF.